The 22 T cell receptor beta chains reported below all come from one sample, sequenced in a study of T cell responses to AZD1222 COVID-19 vaccine. The assay was immunoSEQ multiplex PCR, and TCRdb's table has in-frame clones only and misses some. Among fewer than 150,000 clones listed, nearly 90% were seen once. Here the sequenced sample was peripheral blood, taken 28 days after the second AZD1222 dose. The receptors shown here come from an adult who received the AZD1222 COVID-19 vaccine.

A few counts support this clone. The chain has TRBV5-5 and TRBJ1-1; 7 bases fit TRBD1. J was trimmed by 2 bases and V by 1 base; bases with no gene match: 11. CDR1 and CDR2 (germline): SGHKS, YYEKEE (reference sequence). The CDR3 has 17 residues. The CDR3 DNA follows: TGTGCCAGCAGCTTGCGGCGAGCCGGGACAGTAAACACTGAAGCTTTCTTT. Protein: CASSLRRAGTVNTEAFF.

The chain joins TRBV6-5 to TRBJ2-7; D might be TRBD2 (5 bases). Trimming took 8 bases from V and 3 from J, leaving 17 bases between them. The CDR3 is made up of 14 amino acids. Germline values: CDR1 MNHEY, CDR2 SVGAGI. CDR3 in amino acids: CASSGRGSSYEQYF. CDR3 DNA sequence: TGTGCCAGCTCGGGTCGCGGGTCTAGCTACGAGCAGTACTTC.

J is TRBJ1-5 and V is TRBV16; D is ambiguous. Germline V gene data show CDR1 as KGHSY and CDR2 as FQNENV. V dropped 0 bases and J dropped 3 bases, with 6 bases sitting between them. The CDR3 runs 14 residues. The CDR3 spells CASSQSGYNQPQHF. CDR3 nucleotides: TGTGCCAGCAGCCAATCCGGGTACAATCAGCCCCAGCATTTT.

The chain employs TRBV3-1 (or the pseudogene TRBV3-2) and TRBJ2-7, with TRBD2 matching over 8 bases. This CDR3 region has 15 residues. V dropped 3 bases and J dropped 2; count of bases not matched to a gene: 6. CDR1 LGHDT and CDR2 YNNKEL come from the germline V gene (reference sequence). CDR3 bases: TGTGCCAGCAGCCACCGTACTAGCGGAACCTACGAGCAGTACTTC. This codes for CASSHRTSGTYEQYF.

The chain couples TRBV3-1 (or the pseudogene TRBV3-2) to TRBJ2-1; perhaps D is TRBD1 or TRBD2 (5 bases each). Germline V gene sequence: CDR1 LGHDT, CDR2 YNNKEL (reference sequence). This CDR3 comprises 13 residues. V was trimmed by 4 bases and J by 5 bases, leaving 9 bases between them. CDR3 loop: CASSRRGDNEQFF. CDR3 in DNA: TGTGCCAGCAGCCGGAGAGGGGACAATGAGCAGTTCTTC.

The chain couples TRBV7-9 to TRBJ1-4; D is uncertain. V was clipped by 1 base and J by 7 bases, with 13 bases between them. Germline CDR1 reads SEHNR; CDR2 reads FQNEAQ (reference sequence). The CDR3 sequence is 15 residues long. The CDR3 loop is CASSLGGGGGEKLFF. For the CDR3, the DNA is TGTGCCAGCAGCTTAGGAGGCGGTGGCGGTGAAAAACTGTTTTTT.

CDR3 residues: CASSQGPVLEGAGELFF. For the CDR3, the DNA is TGTGCCAGCAGCCAAGGGCCGGTGCTAGAGGGGGCCGGGGAGCTGTTTTTT. The gene calls are TRBV4-2 and TRBJ2-2; tentative D call: TRBD1 (6 bases). Between the trimmed V and J ends, which lost 1 base and 6 bases, there was a span of 18 bases. Looked up from germline, CDR1 is LGHNA and CDR2 is YNFKEQ. The CDR3 spans 17 residues.

V usage is TRBV19 and J usage is TRBJ2-3; 10 bases match TRBD2. The germline gives CDR1 LNHDA, CDR2 SQIVND (reference sequence). J lost 1 base, V lost 5 bases, and 9 bases had no gene match. This CDR3 has 17 residues. DNA for the CDR3: TGTGCCAGTAGTGGTGTGGGTCTAGCGGGAGGCACAGATACGCAGTATTTT. Translated: CASSGVGLAGGTDTQYF.

The CDR3 is CAISAGPTGTNEKLFF. Here the CDR3 DNA reads TGTGCCATCAGTGCCGGACCCACCGGGACGAACGAAAAACTGTTTTTT. The rearrangement joins TRBV10-3 to TRBJ1-4, with D perhaps TRBD1 (5 bases). The V end lost 4 bases, the J end lost 8 bases, and 20 bases lay between the germline ends. This CDR3 is 16 amino acids long. Per germline, CDR1 ENHRY and CDR2 SYGVKD.

This chain connects TRBV7-2 to TRBJ1-1; unclear D gene. The CDR3 has 15 residues. V was shortened by 3 bases and J by 2 bases, with 13 bases between the two germline ends. Germline assignment: CDR1 SGHTA and CDR2 FQGNSA. Here the CDR3 reads CASSFGPGENTEAFF. CDR3 nucleotides: TGTGCCAGCAGCTTCGGACCCGGGGAAAACACTGAAGCTTTCTTT.

This clone appeared once. The chain is built from TRBV11-2 and TRBJ2-2, with D maybe TRBD2 (6 bases). CDR3 length: 15 amino acids. CDR1 SGHAT and CDR2 FQNNGV come from the germline V gene. The V and J ends lost 0 bases and 7 bases respectively, with 12 bases between them. This CDR3 reads CASSLEGSGSGELFF. The CDR3 nucleotides are TGTGCCAGCAGCTTAGAGGGGTCCGGGAGCGGGGAGCTGTTTTTT.

This clone came up a few times. The chain links TRBV7-9 to TRBJ1-1; D is undetermined. The CDR3 consists of 14 residues. V dropped 2 bases and J dropped 4 bases, with 11 bases sitting between them. Germline CDR1 and CDR2: SEHNR and FQNEAQ (reference sequence). CDR3 sequence: CASSLPRGGTEAFF. The CDR3 DNA is TGTGCCAGCAGCTTACCCCGGGGAGGCACTGAAGCTTTCTTT.

The chain joins TRBV25-1 to TRBJ1-1, with a tentative D call TRBD1 (5 bases). The CDR3 spans 13 residues. Per the germline V gene, CDR1 is MGHDK and CDR2 is SYGVNS. Trimming cost V 8 bases and J 5 bases, with 15 bases left between them. In DNA, the CDR3 is TGTGCCAGCGGGTTGGGGCGGGGAACTGAAGCTTTCTTT. Translation gives CASGLGRGTEAFF.

The J gene is TRBJ2-7, the V gene TRBV7-9; D is uncertain. V was clipped by 4 bases and J by 4 bases, with 5 bases between them. The CDR3 loop spans 11 amino acids. CDR1 is SEHNR and CDR2 is FQNEAQ in the germline V gene (reference sequence). CDR3 residues: CASSSLYEQYF. Here the CDR3 DNA reads TGTGCCAGCAGCTCCTTATACGAGCAGTACTTC.

The V and J genes are TRBV5-5 and TRBJ1-4; D not resolved. The CDR3 is 16 residues long. The germline gives CDR1 SGHKS, CDR2 YYEKEE (reference sequence). Trimming took off 0 bases at V and 6 bases at J, with 15 bases between the two ends. CDR3 amino acids: CASSLAHQSSHEKLFF. The DNA of the CDR3 is TGTGCCAGCAGCTTGGCCCATCAGTCCAGCCATGAAAAACTGTTTTTT.

The chain employs TRBV6-5 and TRBJ1-1; D uncertain. CDR3 length: 11 residues. From germline, CDR1 is MNHEY and CDR2 SVGAGI. V shed 9 bases and J shed 5 bases, with 10 bases lying between them. The CDR3 DNA follows: TGTGCCAGTCACGGTTGGACTGAAGCTTTCTTT. It specifies CASHGWTEAFF.

The CDR3 DNA is TGTGCCATCAGTGAGTCGACTCCTTATGGCTACACCTTC. Its protein product is CAISESTPYGYTF. V and J are TRBV10-3 and TRBJ1-2; D is unresolved. CDR3 size: 13 residues. Germline loops: CDR1 ENHRY, CDR2 SYGVKD. V was trimmed by 0 bases and J by 5 bases, leaving 7 bases between them.

The rearrangement links TRBV18 to TRBJ2-2; D tentatively reads TRBD1 or TRBD2 (5 bases each). Germline CDR1 KGHSH, CDR2 LQKENI. The CDR3 has 18 residues. V was pared by 2 bases and J by 0 bases, with 16 bases between. The CDR3 DNA reads TGTGCCAGCTCACCAATGATCCGGGACCGCTCGAACACCGGGGAGCTGTTTTTT. It yields the protein CASSPMIRDRSNTGELFF.

This chain uses TRBV30 with TRBJ1-2; maybe TRBD1 (5 bases). The germline gives CDR1 GTSNPN, CDR2 SVGIG (reference sequence). The CDR3 spans 12 residues. V dropped 0 bases and J dropped 8 bases, with 10 bases sitting between them. DNA for the CDR3: TGTGCCTGGAGTGTCGGGGCGCGGGGCTACACCTTC. This encodes CAWSVGARGYTF.

This chain uses TRBV13 with TRBJ1-2; no firm D call. Per germline, CDR1 PRHDT and CDR2 FYEKMQ (reference sequence). V gave up 5 bases and J gave up 0 bases, with 10 bases separating them. The CDR3 covers 14 residues. Here the CDR3 reads CASSPPPTNYGYTF. DNA for the CDR3: TGTGCCAGCAGCCCTCCCCCCACTAACTATGGCTACACCTTC. Variable domain in full (rest from reference TRBV13 and TRBJ1-2): AAGVIQSPRHLIKEKRETATLKCYPIPRHDTVYWYQQGPGQDPQFLISFYEKMQSDKGSIPDRFSAQQFSDYHSELNMSSLELGDSALYFCASSPPPTNYGYTFGSGTRLTVV.

The chain carries TRBV19 and TRBJ1-1, with D maybe TRBD1 (5 bases). V was pared by 7 bases and J by 6 bases, with 15 bases between. The CDR3 runs to 13 residues. CDR1 and CDR2 from the germline V gene are LNHDA and SQIVND (reference sequence). This CDR3 reads CASNSRDVAEAFF. The DNA for the CDR3 is TGTGCCAGTAATTCCAGGGATGTGGCTGAAGCTTTCTTT.

This chain connects TRBV30 to TRBJ1-6; the D is unclear. In germline, CDR1 is GTSNPN, CDR2 SVGIG (reference sequence). The CDR3 loop spans 14 amino acids. V lost 0 bases and J lost 5, with 8 bases in between. DNA for the CDR3: TGTGCCTGGAGTGTACTAGGGAATAATTCACCCCTCCACTTT. It translates to CAWSVLGNNSPLHF.